This TCR beta chain was obtained from a study of T cells expressing NK-cell markers (dated by TCRdb to 2018 to 2020). Concerning the study at large: TCR beta-chain repertoires were profiled in sorted CD3+CD56+NKG2C+, CD3+CD56+NKG2C- and CD3+CD56-NKG2C+ T-cell subsets from seven or eight donors. Among the eight sequenced donors, seven were HCMV-seropositive and one was HCMV-seronegative. The eight sequenced donors were randomly selected healthy volunteers, three men and five women. Sequencing of the libraries produced 2 x 150 bp reads on Illumina HiSeq 2000/2500, MiSeq or NextSeq.

From cysteine to phenylalanine, the CDR3 is 16 amino acids long. No DNA is recorded. The germline V gene specifies MNHEY as CDR1 and SVGEGT as CDR2. Sequencing instrument: Illumina HiSeq 2000. TCR beta cDNA libraries were prepared using 5'RACE template switching, which introduced a universal primer site and unique molecular identifiers. Priming for cDNA synthesis came from the TCR beta constant segment, and two successive PCR amplification steps followed. Under the source paper's analysis protocol: MIGEC was used to demultiplex reads and group reads by UMI, and MiTCR was used to assemble and quantify clonotypes. To remove erroneous sequences, TCR cDNA sequences were retained only when supported by two or more reads. The tcR package was used for downstream repertoire analysis, with clonotypes matched between fractions based on CDR3 nucleotide sequence plus V segment. VDJmatch was used to annotate antigen specificity against VDJdb, with one amino acid substitution allowed in CDR3. TCRdb reprocessed the public reads and reports one entry per CDR3 protein sequence, without DNA. TCRdb, rather than the study authors, made the V and J calls. The table for this sample lists hundreds of thousands of distinct CDR3 sequences. The top ten clones comprise around 5.2% of the sample.

A commercial ELISA kit detecting HCMV-specific IgG in serum was used to determine HCMV serostatus. Peripheral blood mononuclear cells were isolated from blood by Ficoll density gradient centrifugation. Regarding this clonotype: What this receptor recognizes is not known.

What the authors observed across the whole study: Whether the expanded NKG2C-expressing T cell clones were specific for HCMV antigens was left unclear. Those dominant clonotypes were again the most abundant among CD3+CD56-NKG2C+ cells in several donors, at about 28.3-60.1%. In 5 to 7 donors, the dominant CD3+CD56+NKG2C+ clonotypes were found to rank among the top 10 CD8+ clonotypes and to make up about 1.0-7.0% of CD8+ T cells.

The sequence was collected from a man aged 18-70 years in good health. The V and J genes are TRBV6-2 or TRBV6-3 and TRBJ2-3; lacking DNA, the TRBD1 call made by TCRdb goes unchecked. The sample comprised blood T cells: a sorted CD56 or NKG2C T cell subset, CD4+ or CD8+ T cells, or bulk PBMC T cells (not recorded which). This receptor carries the CDR3 CASSYGVGGSTDTQYF.